Listed here are 5 T cell receptor beta chains from one sample, sequenced in a study of shared clonotypes between healthy human individuals. Profiling relied on immunoSEQ multiplex PCR, and the TCRdb table lists in-frame clones only, not all of them. The sample contains some 650,000 clones, more than 95% of which appear only once. Sample: naive CD4+ T cells sorted from blood. Noted subset: CD45RA+ positively selected. Every receptor here comes from a woman in her 30s in good health.

Here the CDR3 reads CASWGQGDYGYTF. The DNA of the CDR3 is TGTGCCAGCTGGGGGCAGGGGGACTATGGCTACACCTTC. This chain joins TRBV7-2 and TRBJ1-2; 7 bases align to TRBD1. The length of the CDR3 is 13 residues. The V segment lost 8 bases and the J segment 3 bases; nucleotides outside the gene matches: 6. In germline, CDR1 is SGHTA, CDR2 FQGNSA.

To note about this clone: Other DNA sequences within the sample encode an identical CDR3. This chain connects TRBV29-1 to TRBJ1-1; TRBD1 might be the D (6 bases). CDR1 and CDR2 (germline): SQVTM, ANQGSEA. This CDR3 region has 13 residues. The germline V and J ends were trimmed by 6 bases and 0 bases, with 11 bases remaining between them. This CDR3 reads CSVTGRMNTEAFF. CDR3 coding DNA: TGCAGCGTAACAGGGCGGATGAACACTGAAGCTTTCTTT. The full variable domain, rest sourced from reference TRBV29-1 and TRBJ1-1, is SAVISQKPSRDICQRGTSLTIQCQVDSQVTMMFWYRQQPGQSLTLIATANQGSEATYESGFVIDKFPISRPNLTFSTLTVSNMSPEDSSIYLCSVTGRMNTEAFFGQGTRLTVV.

The rearrangement links TRBV28 to TRBJ1-6, with a tentative D call TRBD1 (5 bases). CDR3 length equals 13 residues. The V and J ends lost 8 bases and 5 bases respectively, with 10 bases between them. CDR1 and CDR2 from the germline V gene are MDHEN and SYDVKM. The CDR3 reads CASRAGHNSPLHF. CDR3 DNA sequence: TGTGCCAGCCGGGCAGGGCATAATTCACCCCTCCACTTT.

The rearrangement joins TRBV5-4 to TRBJ1-5, with D hard to call. Germline-derived CDR1 and CDR2 are SGHNT and YYREEE (reference sequence). V was clipped by 5 bases and J by 2 bases, with 20 bases between them. This CDR3 is 17 amino acids long. The CDR3 nucleotides are TGTGCCAGCAGTCCTACTGGGCACCCCCTTGGCAATCAGCCCCAGCATTTT. It codes for CASSPTGHPLGNQPQHF.

A word on this clone: The same CDR3 also results from other DNA sequences found in this sample. The V gene is TRBV27, the J gene TRBJ1-1; no reliable D call. CDR1 MNHEY and CDR2 SMNVEV come from the germline V gene (reference sequence). Trimming took off 3 bases at V and 3 bases at J, with 8 bases between the two ends. The CDR3 runs 13 residues. The CDR3, as DNA: TGTGCCAGCAGTTTGACCTTCGACACTGAAGCTTTCTTT. It codes for CASSLTFDTEAFF.